This T cell receptor (beta chain) was profiled in a study of T cell responses to AZD1222 COVID-19 vaccine. Study-wide points: A mostly white British donor set with more females was recruited, and clonal diversity was possibly underestimated. Spike-wide vaccine-associated CD4 TCRs dominated at 160-218 and 743-854. Breadth and depth of Spike-specific TCRs rose after two AZD1222 doses. Nearly half of spike-specific TCRs reportedly target unmutated variant regions.

The V and J ends lost 4 bases and 7 bases, in that order; junction bases with no gene match: 8. CDR3 length: 15 residues. Germline assignment: CDR1 SGHVS and CDR2 FNYEAQ. Produced via immunoSEQ multiplex PCR; TCRdb's table is partial and in-frame only. Seen here are about 130,000 clones, roughly 91% observed once, and the top ten hold about 4.1%. The table lists this clone with a count of one. The antigen remains undetermined. The source of this sequence is an adult in good health. This specimen consisted of peripheral blood, obtained on day 0 of MenACWY control vaccination. The J gene is TRBJ2-5, the V gene TRBV7-6; 11 positions agree with TRBD1. For the CDR3, the DNA is TGTGCCAGCAGCTCCGAGGGACAGGGGGTAACGACCCAGTACTTC. Translated: CASSSEGQGVTTQYF.